This TCR beta chain was sequenced for a study of blood T cell repertoires in COVID-19. Overall study context: Acute-phase and convalescent COVID-19 samples originated in the United States, Italy and Spain. PBMCs, B-cell-depleted T cells, or T cells provided the cDNA or gDNA that made up the material.

Per the original data handling: From reference gene primer amplification, estimates of nucleated cell counts were derived. This table comes from immunoSEQ multiplex PCR, and its TCRdb copy is limited to in-frame clones, with some not included. That table supplies the V and J calls and clone size; D and trimming were determined from the DNA. Found here are around 290,000 clones, 85% to 90% of them singletons; the top ten hold under 2.5%. CDR3 size: 12 residues. Trimming stripped 1 base from V and 6 bases from J, with 7 bases between. Germline CDR1 and CDR2: SGHVS and FQNEAQ. Cohorts were assigned according to the clinical history that participants reported.

The source is a woman in her sixties in a cohort exposed to, infected with or recovered from COVID-19 (not recorded which). Material for sequencing was PBMCs or T cells enriched from blood (not recorded which). J is TRBJ2-7 and V is TRBV7-8, with D perhaps TRBD2 (5 bases). CDR3 sequence (DNA): TGTGCCAGCAGCTTAGGGACTCGCGAGCAGTACTTC. Residues: CASSLGTREQYF.